This TCR beta chain stems from a study of STAT5B mutations in CD4+ large granular lymphocyte leukemia. Study results and limitations: CD4-sorted patient repertoires seemed more clonal than healthy CD4+ repertoires. About 25% of private leukemic clonotypes occurred rarely in other patients' non-leukemic repertoires.

Clones were read by immunoSEQ multiplex PCR, and TCRdb kept only the in-frame ones, dropping some. The sample holds 30,000 to 40,000 clones, 70% to 90% seen once. In the case of this clone: The antigen is undetermined.

Sequenced material: CD4+ T cells from blood buffy coats. The sequence came from a human donor in good health.

CDR3 loop: CASSQDAAVVYEQYF. CDR3 sequence (DNA): TGCGCCAGCAGCCAAGATGCGGCAGTAGTCTACGAGCAGTACTTC. This sequence joins TRBV4-3 and TRBJ2-7; D is ambiguous. This CDR3 comprises 15 residues. The germline gives CDR1 LGHNA, CDR2 YSLEER. V was shortened by 0 bases and J by 3 bases, with 12 bases between the two germline ends.